The rows below give T cell receptor beta chains drawn from one sample of a study of shared clonotypes between healthy human individuals. Using immunoSEQ multiplex PCR, the repertoire was profiled, and TCRdb retains in-frame clones only, with some absent. The top ten hold 0.37% of the sample, which has 2 million to 2.5 million clones, around 90% seen once. Sequencing was performed on naive CD4+ T cells from PBMCs. These receptors originate from a man between 18 and 29 years old in good health. Some clones in this sample may be carry-over from other donors' samples. CDR3s include the opening cysteine and the closing phenylalanine or tryptophan. D genes are given only for firm matches. Rows give clone size only sometimes, using once, few, many, or a class for an expanded clone.

J	D	V	size	DNA	CDR3
TRBJ2-5	TRBD1	TRBV5-4	.	TGTGCCAGCAGCCCCGGGACAGGGCTGCAGGAGACCCAGTACTTC	CASSPGTGLQETQYF
TRBJ2-7	TRBD1	TRBV5-1	few	TGCGCCAGCAGCTTGGGAGGGACAGCTTCCTACGAGCAGTACTTC	CASSLGGTASYEQYF
TRBJ2-3	.	TRBV28	.	TGTGCCAGCGGAACAAGACTGCCAGATACGCAGTATTTT	CASGTRLPDTQYF
TRBJ2-1	.	TRBV21-1	.	TGTGCCAGCAGAACGGACAGGGGCGAGTACAATGAGCAGTTCTTC	CASRTDRGEYNEQFF
TRBJ2-5	.	TRBV30	.	TGTGCCTGGAGTGTACCCGGAGGGACCCAGTACTTC	CAWSVPGGTQYF
TRBJ2-7	.	TRBV27	once	TGTGCCAGCAGTTTAGGTCGACTTTCAGGCTACGAGCAGTACTTC	CASSLGRLSGYEQYF
TRBJ2-5	.	TRBV11-2	.	TGTGCCAGCAGCTCCGGGAGCCCCGGGGAGACCCAGTACTTC	CASSSGSPGETQYF
TRBJ2-1	TRBD2	TRBV9	.	TGTGCCAGCAGCGTAGATAGCGGGAGAATCGATGAGCAGTTCTTC	CASSVDSGRIDEQFF
TRBJ1-1	.	TRBV11-1	.	TGTGCCAGCAGCGGGGAGCCCACTGAAGCTTTCTTT	CASSGEPTEAFF
TRBJ2-2	.	TRBV9	few	TGTGCCAGCAGCGTAGGGGCGAGGAGCGGGGAGCTGTTTTTT	CASSVGARSGELFF
TRBJ2-3	.	TRBV5-1	.	TGCGCCAGCACTGGCGGGGACCTTTACTCCACAGATACGCAGTATTTT	CASTGGDLYSTDTQYF
TRBJ2-1	TRBD2	TRBV4-1	.	TGCGCCAGCAGCCAAGATCCTGGGACTAGAAGAAATGAGCAGTTCTTC	CASSQDPGTRRNEQFF
TRBJ1-1	.	TRBV5-4	.	TGTGCCAGCAGCCAGGGACCGGTGAACACTGAAGCTTTCTTT	CASSQGPVNTEAFF
TRBJ1-1	TRBD1	TRBV18	.	TGTGCCAGCTCACCCCAGGGACAGGAGGGTACTGAAGCTTTCTTT	CASSPQGQEGTEAFF
TRBJ1-2	TRBD1	TRBV7-6	.	TGTGCCAGCAGCTCCACCGCGCTGGGACAGGTTATACGGTTAAAGGGCTACACCTTC	CASSSTALGQVIRLKGYTF
TRBJ1-2	.	TRBV7-3	.	TGTGCCAGCAGCTTAGGGCAGAGTTATGGCTACACCTTC	CASSLGQSYGYTF
TRBJ2-4	.	TRBV28	.	TGTGCCACTACGAAAGGGGGTGGCATTCAGTACTTC	CATTKGGGIQYF
TRBJ2-5	.	TRBV4-2	.	TGTGCCAGCAGGGCCCAGGGGCAAGAGACCCAGTACTTC	CASRAQGQETQYF
TRBJ1-2	.	TRBV7-2	.	TGTGCCAGCAGCCCCGAAGGGGTTGGGGAGGGCTACACCTTC	CASSPEGVGEGYTF
TRBJ1-1	.	TRBV19	.	TGTGCCAGTAGTAGGGACTGGTCCATCACTGAAGCTTTCTTT	CASSRDWSITEAFF
TRBJ2-7	.	TRBV10-3	.	TGTGCCATCAGTGAATCTGCCACCTACGAGCAGTACTTC	CAISESATYEQYF
TRBJ1-1	.	TRBV5-1	.	TGCGCCAGCAGCTTTTACAGGGTTAATAGCGGAGCTTTCTTT	CASSFYRVNSGAFF